The clone carrying this T cell receptor (beta chain) occurred many times. Its specificity is unknown. The CDR3 loop spans 15 amino acids. Germline CDR1 reads SGHTA; CDR2 reads FQGNSA. V was trimmed by 0 bases and J by 0 bases, leaving 8 bases between them. These data are taken from a study of Graves' ophthalmopathy and Graves' hyperthyroidism. The study, taken as a whole, reports: Detected in blood as well were most expanded thyroid clonotypes with frequency above 0.001.

Beta-chain TCR CDR3 regions were amplified from RNA transcripts. HTBI-primed RT-PCR formed the first round, and a multiplex PCR formed the second. TCRdb itself ran the multiplex PCR reads through MiXCR, one entry per CDR3 protein. There are about 740,000 distinct CDR3 sequences in the sample; around 40% occur only once, and 44% lies in the top ten. Every ophthalmopathy donor presented moderate-to-severe activity, CAS ≥3, NOSPECS ≥4 and duration under 3 months. This chain uses TRBV7-2 with TRBJ1-1; D is unresolved. The sample was peripheral blood. The TCR was taken from an adult man with Graves' ophthalmopathy. CDR3 amino acids: CASSLASTMNTEAFF. CDR3 nucleotides: TGTGCCAGCAGCTTAGCGTCGACAATGAACACTGAAGCTTTCTTT.